This T cell receptor beta chain was recovered during a study of shared clonotypes between healthy human individuals. Study-wide results and limits: Relative to their counterparts shared across all four donors, non-shared clonotypes exhibited diminished generation probabilities.

Trimming took off 7 bases at V and 8 bases at J, with 16 bases between the two ends. CDR1 WSHSY and CDR2 SAAADI come from the germline V gene. This CDR3 is built from 13 residues. This clone was seen more than once but under ten times. The antigen remains unidentified. Each sorted subset replicate got 200 ng genomic DNA, tens of thousands of genomes. How the authors handled the data: Junction-only sequences produced by ImmunoSEQ had no quality scores, so filtering differed. Method: immunoSEQ multiplex PCR; TCRdb's copy keeps in-frame clones and lacks some. V and J calls and clone size follow that table, whereas D and trimming were derived from the DNA. Of 900,000 to 1,200,000 clones in the sample, 70% to 80% were seen once.

J is TRBJ2-3 and V is TRBV10-2, with a tentative D call TRBD2 (6 bases). This TCR was sampled from a man aged 18 to 35 in good health. Some clones in this sample may be carry-over from other donors' samples. The sample comprised memory CD4+ T cells from PBMCs. Described subset: CD45RA-negative fraction. The CDR3 protein is CASTDRRRGTQYF. For the CDR3, the DNA is TGCGCCAGCACCGACCGGAGGAGGGGTACGCAGTATTTT.